This record concerns one T cell receptor (beta chain) sequence. These data belong to a study of cytotoxic CD8 clonotypes in ibrutinib-treated CLL. Data came from immunoSEQ multiplex PCR; TCRdb stores just in-frame clones and leaves some out. The data hold about 130,000 clones, with 84% observed a single time. The receptor's source is a human donor with chronic lymphocytic leukemia. Source: PBMCs, taken after 24 months of ibrutinib treatment.

CDR3 DNA sequence: TGTGCCAGCAGCTCCTCAGACAGTTCCTACGAGCAGTACTTC. Translating it yields CASSSSDSSYEQYF. The chain uses TRBV5-4 and TRBJ2-7, with a weak D call TRBD1 (5 bases). The length of the CDR3 is 14 residues. V was pared by 3 bases and J by 1 base, with 11 bases between. The germline V gene has CDR1 SGHNT and CDR2 YYREEE (reference sequence).